The 19 T cell receptor beta chains presented below share a single source sample, sequenced in a study of regulatory T cells in long-lasting Graves disease. Time point in this sample: persistent/refractory GD, antithyroid drugs over 5 years with positive TRAb. PBMCs provided the RNA from which the TCR library was made. Arm-PCR with iRepertoire HTBI primers amplified the CDR3 regions for these TCR beta libraries. TCRdb used MiXCR to reprocess the multiplex PCR reads, holding one entry per CDR3 protein. The sample records roughly 450,000 distinct CDR3 sequences, roughly a quarter being singletons. Sequences were derived from peripheral blood mononuclear cells (PBMCs), sampled when the disease was refractory, from a patient treated with antithyroid drugs. Receptors originate from a female donor with Graves disease.

This clonotype was picked up a small number of times. CDR3 in DNA: TGTGCCAGCAGCTCCCAGGGGGTAATTACTGAAGCTTTCTTT. Translating it yields CASSSQGVITEAFF. V gene TRBV7-3 combines with J gene TRBJ1-1; 7 positions match TRBD1. This CDR3 is built from 14 residues. Germline-derived CDR1 and CDR2 are SGHTA and FQGTGA. J gave up 5 bases and V 4 bases, and 7 bases lay outside the gene matches.

This clonotype has ten or more counts. The chain combines TRBV9 with TRBJ2-4; D is possibly TRBD2 (7 bases). Germline V gene data show CDR1 as SGDLS and CDR2 as YYNGEE. The CDR3 extends over 17 amino acids. Trimming left V 4 bases short and J 5 bases short, with 22 bases between. The CDR3, as DNA: TGTGCCAGCAGCTTAGGGGGAGGGCCGGGTAGGGAAAACATTCAGTACTTC. It yields the protein CASSLGGGPGRENIQYF.

The CDR3 bases are TGTGCCATCAGTGTCCTAGTAGGGTTGGGAGAGACCCAGTACTTC. Its translation is CAISVLVGLGETQYF. The rearrangement links TRBV10-3 to TRBJ2-5; unclear D gene. In germline, CDR1 is ENHRY, CDR2 SYGVKD. The CDR3 contains 15 residues. The V and J ends lost 4 bases and 4 bases respectively, with 16 bases between them.

This clonotype was recorded many times. The V gene is TRBV7-3, the J gene TRBJ2-6; D possibly corresponds to TRBD2 (6 bases). The CDR3 contains 16 residues. The V gene lost 6 bases and the J gene lost 2 bases, with 14 bases spanning the gap. Germline lookup yields CDR1 SGHTA and CDR2 FQGTGA. CDR3 coding DNA: TGTGCCAGCAGTCCCAGTGGGGGGACTGGGGCCAACGTCCTGACTTTC. Amino acids: CASSPSGGTGANVLTF.

This clonotype was found a few times. The rearrangement joins TRBV24-1 to TRBJ2-5, with 7 bases identical to TRBD1. The J call may be in error: the DNA end matches TRBJ2-1 better. The length of the CDR3 is 16 residues. Per germline, CDR1 KGHDR and CDR2 SFDVKD. DNA of the CDR3: TGTGCCACCAGTGACCCAAAATCACAGGGGCAAAATGAGCAGTTCTTC. It is translated as CATSDPKSQGQNEQFF.

In this sample, this clonotype turned up a few times. The chain combines TRBV10-2 with TRBJ1-1; D may be TRBD1 (5 bases). CDR1 and CDR2 from the germline V gene are WSHSY and SAAADI. With 7 bases removed from V and 1 base from J, the gap between germline ends came to 10 bases. The CDR3 loop spans 13 amino acids. CDR3 nucleotide sequence: TGCGCCAGCATCGGGACGGCGAACACTGAAGCTTTCTTT. Translating gives CASIGTANTEAFF.

This clonotype was found a few times. The chain uses TRBV19 and TRBJ1-3; D is perhaps TRBD1 (5 bases). The CDR3 contains 17 residues. CDR1 is LNHDA and CDR2 is SQIVND in the germline V gene (reference sequence). The ends were cut back, 3 bases at V and 4 bases at J, with 19 bases in the middle. CDR3 loop: CASSIRGTNGFGNTIYF. The CDR3 DNA follows: TGTGCCAGTAGTATTCGGGGGACTAATGGATTCGGAAACACCATATATTTT.

This chain connects TRBV4-1 to TRBJ2-2; unclear D gene. This CDR3 is built from 19 residues. From germline, CDR1 is MGHRA and CDR2 YSYEKL. The germline V and J ends were trimmed by 0 bases and 2 bases, with 19 bases remaining between them. DNA for the CDR3: TGCGCCAGCAGCCAAGATGATAACTCCGGAATAGCAAACACCGGGGAGCTGTTTTTT. Residues: CASSQDDNSGIANTGELFF.

This clonotype was picked up a small number of times. This sequence joins TRBV7-2 and TRBJ1-1; D unresolved. Germline CDR1 and CDR2: SGHTA and FQGNSA. Deletions cut 5 bases from V and 4 bases from J, with 23 bases between. The length of the CDR3 is 17 residues. CDR3 in amino acids: CASSLRADGIPSTEAFF. The CDR3 DNA is TGTGCCAGCAGCCTCCGCGCTGACGGAATCCCATCCACTGAAGCTTTCTTT.

The chain recombines TRBV20-1 with TRBJ2-1; no clear D gene. V was pared by 6 bases and J by 1 base, with 19 bases between. CDR1 and CDR2 from the germline V gene are DFQATT and SNEGSKA (reference sequence). The CDR3 contains 16 residues. DNA for the CDR3: TGCAGTGCGACATTTTTGGAGCTAGGGTCCTACAATGAGCAGTTCTTC. Its protein is CSATFLELGSYNEQFF.

The rearrangement joins TRBV19 to TRBJ2-5, with 8 bases matching TRBD2. Looked up from germline, CDR1 is LNHDA and CDR2 is SQIVND (reference sequence). Trimming at V came to 11 bases and at J to 6 bases, leaving 11 bases not matched to a gene. The CDR3 consists of 13 residues. This chain's CDR3 is CAGGQRERKTQYF. DNA of the CDR3: TGTGCCGGAGGACAGCGGGAGAGGAAGACCCAGTACTTC.

This clonotype was detected ten times or more. The chain has TRBV30 and TRBJ2-7; the D gene is possibly TRBD1 (6 bases). V shed 1 base and J shed 0 bases, with 13 bases lying between them. This CDR3 is 15 amino acids long. The germline gives CDR1 GTSNPN, CDR2 SVGIG (reference sequence). The CDR3 region is CAWSALQGYSYEQYF. In DNA form, the CDR3 reads TGTGCCTGGAGTGCCCTACAGGGTTACTCCTACGAGCAGTACTTC.

This clonotype was seen at least ten times. V and J are TRBV11-2 and TRBJ2-5, with 15 bases that match TRBD2. The CDR3 has 17 residues. The germline gives CDR1 SGHAT, CDR2 FQNNGV. V trimming: 3 bases; J trimming: 3 bases; junction bases outside the gene matches: 5. This CDR3 reads CASSFGLAGGPEETQYF. The CDR3 coding sequence is TGTGCCAGCAGCTTCGGACTAGCGGGAGGGCCTGAAGAGACCCAGTACTTC.

Comment on this clonotype: This may come from a read error, since a much larger clone is one base off. V usage is TRBV30 and J usage is TRBJ1-6, with D possibly being TRBD1 (5 bases). Germline lookup yields CDR1 GTSNPN and CDR2 SVGIG (reference sequence). The germline V and J ends were trimmed by 8 bases and 10 bases, with 15 bases remaining between them. The CDR3 is 12 amino acids. Here the CDR3 DNA reads TGTGCCCGGAATCGCGGGGACTCACCCCTCCACTTT. It translates to CARNRGDSPLHF.

This clonotype was seen ten or more times. The chain carries TRBV5-1 and TRBJ2-2, with 10 bases identical to TRBD2. The CDR3 is made up of 15 amino acids. V lost 5 bases to trimming and J lost 5 bases; unmatched junction nucleotides: 6. CDR1 is SGHRS and CDR2 is YFSETQ in the germline V gene. Here the CDR3 reads CASSEREGQTGELFF. DNA for the CDR3: TGCGCCAGCAGTGAGCGGGAGGGTCAGACCGGGGAGCTGTTTTTT.

The chain is built from TRBV28 and TRBJ2-1; D is undetermined. V lost 4 bases, J lost 8 bases, and 12 bases lay in between. Germline values: CDR1 MDHEN, CDR2 SYDVKM. The CDR3 loop spans 13 amino acids. As DNA, the CDR3 is TGTGCCAGCAGTTGGTCCTCGGCCCATGAGCAGTTCTTC. Translated: CASSWSSAHEQFF.

The chain employs TRBV14 and TRBJ1-1; a weak D match, TRBD1 (6 bases). The CDR3 length is 15 residues. V lost 0 bases to trimming and J lost 4 bases, with 12 bases between them. The V gene's germline CDR1 is SGHDN and CDR2 FVKESK. The CDR3: CASSQDGRGGTEAFF. In DNA form, the CDR3 reads TGTGCCAGCAGCCAAGATGGCAGGGGCGGCACTGAAGCTTTCTTT.

This clonotype was recorded many times. V is TRBV11-2 and J is TRBJ1-2; D is possibly TRBD1 (5 bases). The V gene lost 5 bases and the J gene lost 4 bases, with 17 bases spanning the gap. The CDR3 runs 15 residues. Germline CDR1 is SGHAT and CDR2 is FQNNGV. The CDR3 loop reads CASSPRGGLGYGYTF. CDR3 nucleotide sequence: TGTGCCAGCAGCCCTAGGGGAGGGTTGGGCTATGGCTACACCTTC.

V usage is TRBV28 and J usage is TRBJ2-2; 16 bases align to TRBD2. The germline V gene has CDR1 MDHEN and CDR2 SYDVKM. There are 18 residues in the CDR3. After removal of 2 bases from V and 4 bases from J, the junction contained 4 bases not matched to a gene. CDR3 DNA: TGTGCCAGCAGTTTAGCGGGACTAGCGGGAGGGCCCACCGGGGAGCTGTTTTTT. Protein: CASSLAGLAGGPTGELFF. The full variable domain, its missing parts supplied by reference TRBV28 and TRBJ2-2, is DVKVTQSSRYLVKRTGEKVFLECVQDMDHENMFWYRQDPGLGLRLIYFSYDVKMKEKGDIPEGYSVSREKKERFSLILESASTNQTSMYLCASSLAGLAGGPTGELFFGEGSRLTVL.